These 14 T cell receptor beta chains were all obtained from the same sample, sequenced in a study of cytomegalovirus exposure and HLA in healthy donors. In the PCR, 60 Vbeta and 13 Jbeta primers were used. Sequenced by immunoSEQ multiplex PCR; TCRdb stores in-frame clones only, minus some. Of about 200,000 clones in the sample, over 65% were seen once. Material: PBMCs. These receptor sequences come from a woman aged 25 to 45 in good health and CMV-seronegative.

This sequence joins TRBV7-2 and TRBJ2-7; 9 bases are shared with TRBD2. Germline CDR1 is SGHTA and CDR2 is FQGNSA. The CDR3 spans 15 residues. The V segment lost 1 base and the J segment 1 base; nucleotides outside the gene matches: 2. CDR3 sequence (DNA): TGTGCCAGCAGCTTAGGCCTAGCGGGGTCCTACGAGCAGTACTTC. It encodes CASSLGLAGSYEQYF.

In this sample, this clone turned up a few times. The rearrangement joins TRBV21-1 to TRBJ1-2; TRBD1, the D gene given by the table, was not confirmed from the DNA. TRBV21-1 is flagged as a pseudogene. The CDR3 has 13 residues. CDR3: CASSKQANYGYTF. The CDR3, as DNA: TGTGCCAGCAGCAAACAGGCGAACTATGGCTACACCTTC.

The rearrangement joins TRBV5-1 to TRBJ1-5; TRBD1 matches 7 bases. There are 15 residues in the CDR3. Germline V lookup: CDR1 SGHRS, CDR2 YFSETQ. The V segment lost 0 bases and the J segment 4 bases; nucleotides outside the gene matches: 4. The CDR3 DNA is TGCGCCAGCAGCTTGGGGGACAGATTAAATCAGCCCCAGCATTTT. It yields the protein CASSLGDRLNQPQHF.

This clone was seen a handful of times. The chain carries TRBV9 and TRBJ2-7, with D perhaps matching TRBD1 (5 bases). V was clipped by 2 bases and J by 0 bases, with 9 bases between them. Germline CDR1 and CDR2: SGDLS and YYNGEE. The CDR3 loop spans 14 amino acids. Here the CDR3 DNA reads TGTGCCAGCAGCGTGACAGCGAGCTCCTACGAGCAGTACTTC. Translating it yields CASSVTASSYEQYF.

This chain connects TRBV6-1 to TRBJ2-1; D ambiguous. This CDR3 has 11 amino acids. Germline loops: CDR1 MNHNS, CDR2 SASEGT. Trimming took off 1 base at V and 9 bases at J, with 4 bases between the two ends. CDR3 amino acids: CASSEVLEQFF. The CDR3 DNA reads TGTGCCAGCAGTGAAGTTCTTGAGCAGTTCTTC.

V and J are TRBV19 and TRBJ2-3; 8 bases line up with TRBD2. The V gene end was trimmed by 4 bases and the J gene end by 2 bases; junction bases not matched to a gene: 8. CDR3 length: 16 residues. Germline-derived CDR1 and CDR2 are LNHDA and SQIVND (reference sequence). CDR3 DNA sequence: TGTGCCAGTAGTAGTCCAGCGGGGGCTTCCACAGATACGCAGTATTTT. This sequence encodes CASSSPAGASTDTQYF.

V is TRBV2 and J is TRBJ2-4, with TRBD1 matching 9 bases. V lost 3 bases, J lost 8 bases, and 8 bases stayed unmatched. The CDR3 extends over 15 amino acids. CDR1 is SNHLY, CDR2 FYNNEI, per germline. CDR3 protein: CASSDWDREGDIQYF. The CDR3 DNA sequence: TGTGCCAGCAGTGATTGGGACAGGGAGGGGGACATTCAGTACTTC.

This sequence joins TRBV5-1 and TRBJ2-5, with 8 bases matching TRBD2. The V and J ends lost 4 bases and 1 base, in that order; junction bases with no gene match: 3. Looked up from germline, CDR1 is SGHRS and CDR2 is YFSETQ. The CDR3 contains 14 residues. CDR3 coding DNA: TGCGCCAGCAGCCCAGCGGGGGTCCAAGAGACCCAGTACTTC. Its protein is CASSPAGVQETQYF.

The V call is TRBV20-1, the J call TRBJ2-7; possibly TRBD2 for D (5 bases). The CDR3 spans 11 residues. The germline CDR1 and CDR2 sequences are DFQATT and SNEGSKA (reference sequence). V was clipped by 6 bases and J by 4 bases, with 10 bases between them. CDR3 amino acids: CSARTEYEQYF. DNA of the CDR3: TGCAGTGCCCGGACTGAATACGAGCAGTACTTC.

CDR3 DNA sequence: TGTGCCAGCAGTTACTCGCTAAGGCAGGCCTATGGCTACACCTTC. Its translation: CASSYSLRQAYGYTF. V usage is TRBV6-5 and J usage is TRBJ1-2; D call uncertain. CDR3 length: 15 residues. Germline V CDR1 and CDR2: MNHEY, SVGAGI. Trimming shortened V by 0 bases and J by 4 bases, and 12 bases separated the two germline ends.

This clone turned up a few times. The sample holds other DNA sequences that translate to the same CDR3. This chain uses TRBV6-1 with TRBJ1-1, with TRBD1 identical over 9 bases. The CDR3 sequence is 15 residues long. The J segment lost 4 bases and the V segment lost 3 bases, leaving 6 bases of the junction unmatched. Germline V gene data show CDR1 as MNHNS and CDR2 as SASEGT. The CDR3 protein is CASSEPGQGGTEAFF. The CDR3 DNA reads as TGTGCCAGCAGTGAGCCGGGACAGGGAGGCACTGAAGCTTTCTTT.

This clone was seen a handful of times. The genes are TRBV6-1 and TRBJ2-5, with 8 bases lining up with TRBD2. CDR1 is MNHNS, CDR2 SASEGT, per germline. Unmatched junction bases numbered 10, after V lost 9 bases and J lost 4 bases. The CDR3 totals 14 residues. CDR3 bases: TGTGCCAGTGGCAACGGGAGGGCCGGAGAGACCCAGTACTTC. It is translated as CASGNGRAGETQYF.

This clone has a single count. The CDR3 region is CASSPADRGHGYTF. CDR3 sequence (DNA): TGTGCCAGCAGTCCCGCGGACAGGGGGCATGGCTACACCTTC. The rearrangement links TRBV6-5 to TRBJ1-2, with 11 bases aligning to TRBD1. Germline V CDR1 and CDR2: MNHEY, SVGAGI. The ends lost 5 bases at V and 6 bases at J; junction bases unmatched: 5. The CDR3 sequence is 14 residues long.

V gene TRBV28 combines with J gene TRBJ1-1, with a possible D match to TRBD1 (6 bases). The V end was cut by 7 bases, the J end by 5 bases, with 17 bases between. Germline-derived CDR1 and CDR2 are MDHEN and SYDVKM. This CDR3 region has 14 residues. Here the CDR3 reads CASTPGGPRTEAFF. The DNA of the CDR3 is TGTGCCAGCACCCCGGGGGGCCCGAGGACTGAAGCTTTCTTT.